This TCR beta chain was sequenced in a study of glioma-infiltrating T cells after dendritic cell vaccination. Overall study results and limits: Higher pretreatment TIL content predicted longer progression-free time and survival.

Time point here: after dendritic cell vaccination, including at tumor progression/relapse. Isocitrate dehydrogenase mutation was absent in all glioblastoma patients. Blood PBMC samples: pre-vaccination, two weeks post third vaccination, and at tumor progression. There are 15 residues in the CDR3. V dropped 4 bases and J dropped 7; count of bases not matched to a gene: 7. From germline, CDR1 is SGHDN and CDR2 FVKESK. As to this clone: Its antigen is undetermined.

TCRdb's copy holds only in-frame clones and misses some; the assay was immunoSEQ multiplex PCR. The sample has 100,000 or so clones, 90% seen once. This clonotype was sampled from a human donor with glioblastoma. Sequencing used blood, obtained after dendritic cell vaccination. The J gene is TRBJ1-2, the V gene TRBV14; 12 nucleotides match TRBD1. CDR3 region: CASSPPGQGASGYTF. The CDR3 DNA reads as TGTGCCAGCAGCCCCCCGGGACAGGGGGCTTCTGGCTACACCTTC. Variable domain in full (rest from reference TRBV14 and TRBJ1-2): EAGVTQFPSHSVIEKGQTVTLRCDPISGHDNLYWYRRVMGKEIKFLLHFVKESKQDESGMPNNRFLAERTGGTYSTLKVQPAELEDSGVYFCASSPPGQGASGYTFGSGTRLTVV.